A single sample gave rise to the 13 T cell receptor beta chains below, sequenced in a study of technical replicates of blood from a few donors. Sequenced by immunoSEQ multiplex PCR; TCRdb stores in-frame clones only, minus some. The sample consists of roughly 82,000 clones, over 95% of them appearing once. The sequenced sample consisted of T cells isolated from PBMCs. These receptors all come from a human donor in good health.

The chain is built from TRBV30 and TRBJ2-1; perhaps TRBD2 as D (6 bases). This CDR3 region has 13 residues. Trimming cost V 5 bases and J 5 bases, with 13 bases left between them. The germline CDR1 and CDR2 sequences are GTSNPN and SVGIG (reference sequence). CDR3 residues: CAWFGGPHNEQFF. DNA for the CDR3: TGTGCCTGGTTCGGGGGTCCCCACAATGAGCAGTTCTTC.

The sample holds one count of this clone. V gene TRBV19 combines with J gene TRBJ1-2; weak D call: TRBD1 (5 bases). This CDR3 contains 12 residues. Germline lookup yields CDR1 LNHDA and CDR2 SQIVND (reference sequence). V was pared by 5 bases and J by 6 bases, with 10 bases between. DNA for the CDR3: TGTGCCAGTAGTTCCCCAGGGAATGGCTACACCTTC. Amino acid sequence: CASSSPGNGYTF.

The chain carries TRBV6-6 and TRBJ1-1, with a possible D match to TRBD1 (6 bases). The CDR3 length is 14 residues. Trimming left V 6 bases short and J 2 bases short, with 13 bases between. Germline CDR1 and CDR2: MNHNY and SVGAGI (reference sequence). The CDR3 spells CASRQTRGNTEAFF. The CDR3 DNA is TGTGCCAGCAGACAAACCAGGGGAAACACTGAAGCTTTCTTT.

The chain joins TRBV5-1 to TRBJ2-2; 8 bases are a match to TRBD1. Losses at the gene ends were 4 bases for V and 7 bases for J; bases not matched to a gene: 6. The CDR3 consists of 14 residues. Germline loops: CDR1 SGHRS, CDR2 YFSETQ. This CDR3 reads CASSLQGDLGELFF. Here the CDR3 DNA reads TGCGCCAGCAGCCTACAGGGGGACCTCGGGGAGCTGTTTTTT.

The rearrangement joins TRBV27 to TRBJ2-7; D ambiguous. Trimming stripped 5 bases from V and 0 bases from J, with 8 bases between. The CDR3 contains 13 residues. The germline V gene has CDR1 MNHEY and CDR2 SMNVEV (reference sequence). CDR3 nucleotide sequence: TGTGCCAGCAGTGATATCGGCTCCTACGAGCAGTACTTC. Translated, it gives CASSDIGSYEQYF.

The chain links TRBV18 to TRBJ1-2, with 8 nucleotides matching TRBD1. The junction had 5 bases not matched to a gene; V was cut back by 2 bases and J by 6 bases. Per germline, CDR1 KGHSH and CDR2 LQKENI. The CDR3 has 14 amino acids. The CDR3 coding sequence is TGTGCCAGCTCACCAGTACCAGGGGGCAATGGCTACACCTTC. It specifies CASSPVPGGNGYTF.

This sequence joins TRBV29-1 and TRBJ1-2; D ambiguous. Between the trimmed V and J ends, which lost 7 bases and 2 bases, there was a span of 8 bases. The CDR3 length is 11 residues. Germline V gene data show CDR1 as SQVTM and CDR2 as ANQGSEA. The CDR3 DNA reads TGCAGCGCCACAGACAACTATGGCTACACCTTC. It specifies CSATDNYGYTF.

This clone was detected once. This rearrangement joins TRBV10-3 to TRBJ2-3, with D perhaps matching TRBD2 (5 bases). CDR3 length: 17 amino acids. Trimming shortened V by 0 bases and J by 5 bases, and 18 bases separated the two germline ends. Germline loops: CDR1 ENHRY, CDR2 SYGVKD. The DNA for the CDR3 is TGTGCCATCAGTGAGTCTCAAGCGGTAGGCCCAAGAGATACGCAGTATTTT. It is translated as CAISESQAVGPRDTQYF.

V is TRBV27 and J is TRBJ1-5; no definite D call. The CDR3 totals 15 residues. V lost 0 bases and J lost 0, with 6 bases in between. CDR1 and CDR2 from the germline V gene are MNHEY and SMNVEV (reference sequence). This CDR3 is CASSLSANSNQPQHF. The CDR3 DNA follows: TGTGCCAGCAGTTTATCAGCAAATAGCAATCAGCCCCAGCATTTT.

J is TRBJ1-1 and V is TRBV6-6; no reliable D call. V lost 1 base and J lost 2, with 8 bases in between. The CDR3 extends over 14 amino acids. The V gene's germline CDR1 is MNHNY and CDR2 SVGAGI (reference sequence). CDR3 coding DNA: TGTGCCAGCAGTTACTTAGAGAGAAACACTGAAGCTTTCTTT. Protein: CASSYLERNTEAFF.

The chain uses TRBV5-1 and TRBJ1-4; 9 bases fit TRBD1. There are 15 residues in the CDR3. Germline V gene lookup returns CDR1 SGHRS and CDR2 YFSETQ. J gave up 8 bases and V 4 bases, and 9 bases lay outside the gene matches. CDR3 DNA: TGCGCCAGCAGCCGGAGGGACAGGGAAGGAGAAAAACTGTTTTTT. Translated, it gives CASSRRDREGEKLFF.

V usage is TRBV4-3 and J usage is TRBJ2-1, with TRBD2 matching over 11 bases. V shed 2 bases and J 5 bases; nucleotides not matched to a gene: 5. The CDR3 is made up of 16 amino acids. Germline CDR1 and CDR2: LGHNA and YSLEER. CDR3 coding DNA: TGCGCCAGCAGCCAAATAGCGGGAGGGCCACACAATGAGCAGTTCTTC. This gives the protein CASSQIAGGPHNEQFF.

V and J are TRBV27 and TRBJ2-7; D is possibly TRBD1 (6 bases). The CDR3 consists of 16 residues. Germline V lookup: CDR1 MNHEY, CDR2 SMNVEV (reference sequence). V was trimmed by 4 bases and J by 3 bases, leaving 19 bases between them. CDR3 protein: CASSSIAARGFYEQYF. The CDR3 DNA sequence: TGTGCCAGCAGTTCAATCGCCGCCAGGGGATTCTACGAGCAGTACTTC.